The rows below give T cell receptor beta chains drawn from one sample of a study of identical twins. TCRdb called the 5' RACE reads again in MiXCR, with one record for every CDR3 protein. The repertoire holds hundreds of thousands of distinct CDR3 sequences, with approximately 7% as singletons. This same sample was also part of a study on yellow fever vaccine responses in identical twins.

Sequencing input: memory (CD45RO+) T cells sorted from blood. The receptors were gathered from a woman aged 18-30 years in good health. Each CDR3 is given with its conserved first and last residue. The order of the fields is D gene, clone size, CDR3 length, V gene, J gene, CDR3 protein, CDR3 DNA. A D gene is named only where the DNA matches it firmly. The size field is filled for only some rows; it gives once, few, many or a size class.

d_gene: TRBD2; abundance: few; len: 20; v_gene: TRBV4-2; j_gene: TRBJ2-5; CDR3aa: CASSQDRGQWTSGIEETQYF; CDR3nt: TGTGCCAGCAGCCAAGATAGGGGACAGTGGACTAGCGGGATCGAGGAGACCCAGTACTTC
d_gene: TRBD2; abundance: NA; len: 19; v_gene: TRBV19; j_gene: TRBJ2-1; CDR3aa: CASTIRRLAGLSSYNEQFF; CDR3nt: TGTGCCAGTACCATTAGGCGGCTAGCGGGACTGAGCTCCTACAATGAGCAGTTCTTC
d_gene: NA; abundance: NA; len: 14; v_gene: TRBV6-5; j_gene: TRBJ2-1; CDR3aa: CASRTRSSYNEQFF; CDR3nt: TGTGCCAGCAGGACTCGCTCCTCTTACAATGAGCAGTTCTTC
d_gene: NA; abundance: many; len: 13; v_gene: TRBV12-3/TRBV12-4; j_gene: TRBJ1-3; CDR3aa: CASSFFLGNTIYF; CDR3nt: TGTGCCAGCAGTTTCTTTTTAGGAAACACCATATATTTT
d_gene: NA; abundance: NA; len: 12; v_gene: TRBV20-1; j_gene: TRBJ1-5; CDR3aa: CSAGSLNQPQHF; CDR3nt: TGCAGTGCTGGGTCCTTAAATCAGCCCCAGCATTTT
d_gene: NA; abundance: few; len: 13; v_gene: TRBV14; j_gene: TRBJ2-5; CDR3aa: CASSHLGGETQYF; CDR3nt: TGTGCCAGCAGCCATTTGGGGGGAGAGACCCAGTACTTC
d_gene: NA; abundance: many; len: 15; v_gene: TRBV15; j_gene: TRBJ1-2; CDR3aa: CATSRTRDVVYGYTF; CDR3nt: TGTGCCACCAGCAGGACCCGGGACGTCGTTTATGGCTACACCTTC
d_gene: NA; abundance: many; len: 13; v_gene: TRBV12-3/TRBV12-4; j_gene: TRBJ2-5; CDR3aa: CASSLSTQETQYF; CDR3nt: TGTGCCAGCAGTTTATCGACCCAAGAGACCCAGTACTTC
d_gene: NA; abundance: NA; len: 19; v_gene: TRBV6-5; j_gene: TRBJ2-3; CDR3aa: CASSSDFTGGTPNTDTQYF; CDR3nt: TGTGCCAGCAGTTCAGACTTTACCGGGGGGACACCCAACACAGATACGCAGTATTTT
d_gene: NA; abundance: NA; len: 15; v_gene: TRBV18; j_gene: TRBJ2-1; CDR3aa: CASSPGPTSYNEQFF; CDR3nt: TGTGCCAGCTCGCCGGGCCCGACATCCTACAATGAGCAGTTCTTC
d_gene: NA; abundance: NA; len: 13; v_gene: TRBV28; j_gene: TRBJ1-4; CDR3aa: CASGRATNEKLFF; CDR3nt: TGTGCCAGTGGACGGGCAACTAATGAAAAACTGTTTTTT
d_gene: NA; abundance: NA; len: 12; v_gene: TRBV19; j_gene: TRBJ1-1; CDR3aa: CASSHKNTEAFF; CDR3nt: TGTGCCAGTAGCCACAAGAACACTGAAGCTTTCTTT
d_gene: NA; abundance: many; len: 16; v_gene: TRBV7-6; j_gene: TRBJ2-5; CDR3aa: CASSLNRAAGKETQYF; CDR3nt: TGTGCCAGCAGCTTAAACCGGGCGGCCGGGAAAGAGACCCAGTACTTC
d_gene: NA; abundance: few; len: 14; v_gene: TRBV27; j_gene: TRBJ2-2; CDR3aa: CASSLWGLTGELFF; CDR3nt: TGTGCCAGCAGTTTGTGGGGGCTCACCGGGGAGCTGTTTTTT
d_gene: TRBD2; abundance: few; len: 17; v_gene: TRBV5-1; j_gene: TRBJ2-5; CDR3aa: CASSLAEGLAVQETQYF; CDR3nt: TGCGCCAGCAGCTTGGCAGAGGGACTAGCAGTCCAAGAGACCCAGTACTTC
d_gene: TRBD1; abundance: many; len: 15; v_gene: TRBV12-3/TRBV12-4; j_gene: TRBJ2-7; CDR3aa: CASSRRDRGSYEQYF; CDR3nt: TGTGCCAGCAGTCGCCGGGACAGGGGGTCCTACGAGCAGTACTTC
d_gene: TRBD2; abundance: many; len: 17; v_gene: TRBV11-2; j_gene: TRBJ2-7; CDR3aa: CASSHMRLAGAIYEQYF; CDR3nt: TGTGCCAGCAGCCACATGCGACTAGCGGGAGCGATCTACGAGCAGTACTTC
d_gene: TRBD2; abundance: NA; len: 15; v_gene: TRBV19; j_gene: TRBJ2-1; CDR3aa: CASRTLGGAYNEQFF; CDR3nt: TGTGCCAGTAGAACCCTCGGGGGGGCCTACAATGAGCAGTTCTTC
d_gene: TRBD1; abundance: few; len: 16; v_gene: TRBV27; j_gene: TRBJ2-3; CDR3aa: CASRLTGTGITDTQYF; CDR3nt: TGTGCCAGCAGACTAACCGGGACAGGAATCACAGATACGCAGTATTTT
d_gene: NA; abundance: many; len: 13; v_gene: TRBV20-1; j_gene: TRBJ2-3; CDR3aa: CSASSIARDTQYF; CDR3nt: TGCAGTGCTAGCTCAATAGCTCGAGATACGCAGTATTTT
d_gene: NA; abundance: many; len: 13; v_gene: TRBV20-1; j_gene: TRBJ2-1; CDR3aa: CSARGQLYNEQFF; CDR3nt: TGCAGTGCTAGAGGCCAGCTTTACAATGAGCAGTTCTTC
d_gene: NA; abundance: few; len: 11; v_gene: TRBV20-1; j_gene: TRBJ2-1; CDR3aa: CSTRAGHEQFF; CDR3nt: TGCAGCACAAGAGCGGGTCATGAGCAGTTCTTC
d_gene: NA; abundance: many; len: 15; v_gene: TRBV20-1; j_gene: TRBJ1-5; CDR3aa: CSARDGWGADQPQHF; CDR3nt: TGCAGTGCTAGAGATGGTTGGGGGGCCGATCAGCCCCAGCATTTT
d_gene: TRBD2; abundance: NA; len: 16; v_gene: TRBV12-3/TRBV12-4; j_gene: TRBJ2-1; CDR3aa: CASNPGDRGGIDEQFF; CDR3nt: TGTGCCAGCAATCCGGGGGATAGGGGAGGGATCGATGAGCAGTTCTTC
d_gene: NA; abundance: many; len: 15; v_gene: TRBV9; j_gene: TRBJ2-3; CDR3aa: CASSVEARDTDTQYF; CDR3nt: TGTGCCAGCAGCGTAGAGGCTAGGGACACAGATACGCAGTATTTT
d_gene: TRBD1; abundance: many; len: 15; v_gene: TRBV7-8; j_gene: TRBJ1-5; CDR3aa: CASSNNRDSQRPQHF; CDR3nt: TGTGCCAGCAGCAACAACCGGGACAGCCAACGGCCCCAGCATTTT
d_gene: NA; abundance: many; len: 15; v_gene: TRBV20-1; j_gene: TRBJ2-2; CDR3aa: CSARDPVSGTGELFF; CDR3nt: TGCAGTGCTAGAGATCCAGTTAGTGGCACCGGGGAGCTGTTTTTT
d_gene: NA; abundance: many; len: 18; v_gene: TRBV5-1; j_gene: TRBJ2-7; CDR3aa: CASSPAPPGRRNTYEQYF; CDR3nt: TGCGCCAGCAGCCCAGCCCCCCCAGGACGGAGGAACACCTACGAGCAGTACTTC
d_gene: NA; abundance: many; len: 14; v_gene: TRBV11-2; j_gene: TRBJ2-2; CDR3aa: CASSFLQGFGELFF; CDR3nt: TGTGCCAGCAGCTTCCTACAGGGATTCGGGGAGCTGTTTTTT
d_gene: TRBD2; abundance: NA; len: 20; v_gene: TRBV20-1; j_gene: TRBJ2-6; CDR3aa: CSASDRLAGGFRSGANVLTF; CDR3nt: TGCAGTGCTAGTGACAGACTAGCGGGGGGCTTTCGCTCTGGGGCCAACGTCCTGACTTTC
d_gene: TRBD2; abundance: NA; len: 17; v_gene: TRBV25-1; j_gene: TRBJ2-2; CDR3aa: CASSDFGRGELAGELFF; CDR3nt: TGTGCCAGCAGTGACTTCGGGAGGGGGGAGTTGGCCGGGGAGCTGTTTTTT
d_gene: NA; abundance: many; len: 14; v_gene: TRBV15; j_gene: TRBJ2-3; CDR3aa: CATSRDREADTQYF; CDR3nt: TGTGCCACCAGCAGAGATAGAGAGGCAGATACGCAGTATTTT
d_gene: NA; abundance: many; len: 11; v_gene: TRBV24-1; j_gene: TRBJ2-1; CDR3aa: CATSVYNEQFF; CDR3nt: TGTGCCACCAGCGTCTACAATGAGCAGTTCTTC
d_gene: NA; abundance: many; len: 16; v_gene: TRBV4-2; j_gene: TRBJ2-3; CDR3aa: CASSQEGPGVTDTQYF; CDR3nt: TGTGCCAGCAGCCAAGAAGGACCGGGGGTCACAGATACGCAGTATTTT
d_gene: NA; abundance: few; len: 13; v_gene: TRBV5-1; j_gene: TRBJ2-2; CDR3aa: CASSRELTGELFF; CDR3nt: TGCGCCAGCTCGAGGGAGCTCACCGGGGAGCTGTTTTTT
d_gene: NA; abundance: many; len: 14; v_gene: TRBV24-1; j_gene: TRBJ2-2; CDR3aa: CATSDAGNTGELFF; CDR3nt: TGTGCCACCAGTGATGCCGGTAACACCGGGGAGCTGTTTTTT
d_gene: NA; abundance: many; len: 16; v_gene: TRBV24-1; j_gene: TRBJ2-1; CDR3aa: CATSDLGTRGINEQFF; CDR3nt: TGTGCCACCAGTGATTTAGGCACCAGGGGCATTAATGAGCAGTTCTTC
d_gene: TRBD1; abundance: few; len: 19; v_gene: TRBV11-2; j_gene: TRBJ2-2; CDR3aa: CASSYIPGQGLSSAGELFF; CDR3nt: TGTGCCAGCAGCTACATACCGGGACAGGGTTTGTCTAGCGCCGGGGAGCTGTTTTTT
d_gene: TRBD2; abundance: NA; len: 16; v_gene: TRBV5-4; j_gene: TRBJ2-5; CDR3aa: CASSFGRGRAGETQYF; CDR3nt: TGTGCCAGCAGCTTTGGTCGCGGGAGGGCCGGGGAGACCCAGTACTTC